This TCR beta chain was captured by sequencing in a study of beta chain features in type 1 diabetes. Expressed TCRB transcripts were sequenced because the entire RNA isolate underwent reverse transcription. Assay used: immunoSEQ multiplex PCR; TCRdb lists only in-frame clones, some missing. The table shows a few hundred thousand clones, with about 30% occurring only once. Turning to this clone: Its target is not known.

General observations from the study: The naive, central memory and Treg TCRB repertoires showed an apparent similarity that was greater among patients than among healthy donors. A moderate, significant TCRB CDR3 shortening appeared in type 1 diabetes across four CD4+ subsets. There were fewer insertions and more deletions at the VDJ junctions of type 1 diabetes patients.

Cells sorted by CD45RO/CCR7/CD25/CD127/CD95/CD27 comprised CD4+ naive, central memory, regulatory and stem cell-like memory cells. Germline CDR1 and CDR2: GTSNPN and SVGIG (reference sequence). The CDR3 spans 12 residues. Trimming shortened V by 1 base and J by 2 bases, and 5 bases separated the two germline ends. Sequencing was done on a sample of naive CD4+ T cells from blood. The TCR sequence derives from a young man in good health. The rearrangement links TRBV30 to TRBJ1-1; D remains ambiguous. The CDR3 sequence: CAWSDYNTEAFF. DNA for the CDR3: TGTGCCTGGAGTGATTACAACACTGAAGCTTTCTTT.